The 25 T cell receptor beta chains in this list originate from one sample, sequenced in a study of T cell changes during pregnancy in multiple sclerosis. TCRdb keeps only in-frame clones here, not all; method: immunoSEQ multiplex PCR. The data contain about 80,000 clones, around 94% of them seen just once; the ten biggest clones take up around 0.97%. Sequencing used peripheral blood, obtained in the second trimester of pregnancy. The receptors derive from a female donor in good health, enrolled as a control in a pregnancy study.

The rearrangement joins TRBV19 to TRBJ1-1; D may be TRBD1 (5 bases). The germline V gene encodes CDR1 LNHDA and CDR2 SQIVND (reference sequence). CDR3 length: 16 residues. V was clipped by 6 bases and J by 3 bases, with 20 bases between them. CDR3 nucleotide sequence: TGTGCCAGTAGCCTAATTGGTACAGGTTTGGACACTGAAGCTTTCTTT. This sequence encodes CASSLIGTGLDTEAFF.

This clone was counted only a few times. The rearrangement joins TRBV27 to TRBJ2-7; TRBD1 is a possible D gene (5 bases). V lost 5 bases, J lost 2 bases, and 13 bases lay in between. Germline lookup yields CDR1 MNHEY and CDR2 SMNVEV (reference sequence). The CDR3 runs 14 residues. As DNA, the CDR3 is TGTGCCAGCAGTGGCACAGGTGATCCCTACGAGCAGTACTTC. Residues: CASSGTGDPYEQYF.

This chain's CDR3 is CASSWDRGRTGELFF. CDR3 bases: TGTGCCAGCAGCTGGGACAGGGGGCGGACCGGGGAGCTGTTTTTT. The chain is built from TRBV5-6 and TRBJ2-2; 12 nucleotides match TRBD1. The V gene's germline CDR1 is SGHDT and CDR2 YYEEEE. V trimming: 3 bases; J trimming: 5 bases; junction bases outside the gene matches: 2. This CDR3 contains 15 residues.

The rearrangement uses TRBV5-1 and TRBJ2-3; TRBD2 matches at 8 bases. The CDR3 extends over 15 amino acids. J was trimmed by 2 bases and V by 1 base; bases with no gene match: 3. Per the germline V gene, CDR1 is SGHRS and CDR2 is YFSETQ. Here the CDR3 reads CASSLNGRDTDTQYF. CDR3 nucleotides: TGCGCCAGCAGCTTGAACGGGAGGGACACAGATACGCAGTATTTT.

This chain uses TRBV18 with TRBJ2-7, with a tentative D call TRBD2 (6 bases). Germline lookup yields CDR1 KGHSH and CDR2 LQKENI. This CDR3 spans 17 amino acids. V was trimmed by 5 bases and J by 1 base, leaving 21 bases between them. CDR3 in amino acids: CASSASAGFLRSYEQYF. The CDR3 DNA sequence: TGTGCCAGCTCAGCGTCCGCGGGGTTTTTAAGGTCCTACGAGCAGTACTTC. Full variable domain (rest looked up from reference TRBV18 and TRBJ2-7): NAGVMQNPRHLVRRRGQEARLRCSPMKGHSHVYWYRQLPEEGLKFMVYLQKENIIDESGMPKERFSAEFPKEGPSILRIQQVVRGDSAAYFCASSASAGFLRSYEQYFGPGTRLTVT.

The chain joins TRBV4-2 to TRBJ2-5; D gene ambiguous. Looked up from germline, CDR1 is LGHNA and CDR2 is YNFKEQ. V lost 4 bases and J lost 5, with 17 bases in between. The CDR3 loop spans 15 amino acids. CDR3 in amino acids: CASSPTRQVGETQYF. The CDR3 region has the DNA TGTGCCAGCAGCCCCACCAGGCAGGTTGGGGAGACCCAGTACTTC.

The chain employs TRBV7-2 and TRBJ2-7, with TRBD1 matching over 7 bases. CDR3 length: 14 residues. Per germline, CDR1 SGHTA and CDR2 FQGNSA. J gave up 2 bases and V 5 bases, and 6 bases lay outside the gene matches. CDR3 sequence reads: CASSPYGQAYEQYF. The CDR3 DNA is TGTGCCAGCAGCCCATACGGACAGGCCTACGAGCAGTACTTC. Combining the CDR3 with reference TRBV7-2 and TRBJ2-7 gives the whole variable domain GAGVSQSPSNKVTEKGKDVELRCDPISGHTALYWYRQSLGQGLEFLIYFQGNSAPDKSGLPSDRFSAERTGGSVSTLTIQRTQQEDSAVYLCASSPYGQAYEQYFGPGTRLTVT.

The chain has TRBV7-2 and TRBJ1-2, with unresolved D. In germline, CDR1 is SGHTA, CDR2 FQGNSA. Deletions cut 5 bases from V and 8 bases from J, with 18 bases between. CDR3 size: 14 residues. The CDR3 sequence: CASSRNEGTLGYTF. The CDR3 DNA is TGTGCCAGCAGCAGAAATGAGGGAACTCTAGGCTACACCTTC.

This sequence joins TRBV28 and TRBJ2-7, with 10 bases aligning to TRBD2. The germline V gene has CDR1 MDHEN and CDR2 SYDVKM. The J segment lost 7 bases and the V segment lost 3 bases, leaving 6 bases of the junction unmatched. This CDR3 comprises 14 residues. The CDR3 region is CASSLVAGGKEQYF. In DNA, the CDR3 is TGTGCCAGCAGTTTGGTAGCGGGAGGAAAGGAGCAGTACTTC.

The V call is TRBV27, the J call TRBJ2-7, with a possible D match to TRBD1 (6 bases). Trimming took 0 bases from V and 4 from J, leaving 16 bases between them. This CDR3 spans 16 amino acids. The germline V gene encodes CDR1 MNHEY and CDR2 SMNVEV (reference sequence). Here the CDR3 DNA reads TGTGCCAGCAGTTTATCGTCAGGGGAATATGAATACGAGCAGTACTTC. This translates into CASSLSSGEYEYEQYF.

This chain links TRBV4-1 with TRBJ2-2; TRBD2 matches 13 bases. Germline V CDR1 and CDR2: MGHRA, YSYEKL. The CDR3 is 14 amino acids. V lost 6 bases, J lost 6 bases, and 1 base stayed unmatched. CDR3 DNA sequence: TGCGCCAGCAGAGGGACTAGCGGGGCCGGGGAGCTGTTTTTT. It translates to CASRGTSGAGELFF.

The J gene is TRBJ1-2, the V gene TRBV28; D is perhaps TRBD1 (6 bases). This CDR3 region has 16 residues. CDR1 and CDR2 (germline): MDHEN, SYDVKM. V lost 5 bases and J lost 4, with 20 bases in between. CDR3 loop: CASSRGGAKGSYGYTF. The CDR3 nucleotides are TGTGCCAGCAGTCGTGGGGGGGCCAAGGGCAGCTATGGCTACACCTTC.

This rearrangement joins TRBV15 to TRBJ2-5; tentatively, D is TRBD2 (6 bases). Looked up from germline, CDR1 is LNHNV and CDR2 is YYDKDF (reference sequence). V shed 1 base and J shed 2 bases, with 8 bases lying between them. This CDR3 is built from 14 residues. The CDR3: CATSRVAEQETQYF. In DNA, the CDR3 is TGTGCCACCAGCAGAGTAGCGGAGCAAGAGACCCAGTACTTC.

The DNA of the CDR3 is TGTGCCAGCAGTCCACCAACAGGGGGTCGGTCCCAGCATTTT. This sequence encodes CASSPPTGGRSQHF. The gene calls are TRBV28 and TRBJ1-5; 8 positions agree with TRBD1. V lost 5 bases to trimming and J lost 11 bases; unmatched junction nucleotides: 11. The CDR3 loop spans 14 amino acids. Germline values: CDR1 MDHEN, CDR2 SYDVKM.

CDR3 nucleotide sequence: TGTGCCAGCAGGGGCGACTCCTACGAGCAGTACTTC. Encoded protein: CASRGDSYEQYF. V gene TRBV2 combines with J gene TRBJ2-7; D unclear. Germline-derived CDR1 and CDR2 are SNHLY and FYNNEI. The CDR3 has 12 residues. Trimming took 6 bases from V and 0 from J, leaving 6 bases between them.

The chain carries TRBV19 and TRBJ2-2; D is undetermined. CDR1 LNHDA and CDR2 SQIVND come from the germline V gene (reference sequence). The CDR3 covers 15 residues. V was shortened by 3 bases and J by 3 bases, with 11 bases between the two germline ends. CDR3: CASSMVLADTGELFF. CDR3 bases: TGTGCCAGTAGTATGGTCCTGGCTGACACCGGGGAGCTGTTTTTT.

This chain links TRBV10-3 with TRBJ2-7; D unresolved. This CDR3 comprises 11 residues. Germline loops: CDR1 ENHRY, CDR2 SYGVKD. V lost 0 bases, J lost 8 bases, and 5 bases lay in between. The CDR3 coding sequence is TGTGCCATCAGTGAGTCGGCACAGCAGTACTTC. It translates to CAISESAQQYF.

The V gene is TRBV19, the J gene TRBJ2-2, with a possible D match to TRBD1 (5 bases). Germline CDR1 and CDR2: LNHDA and SQIVND (reference sequence). The CDR3 is 16 residues long. V lost 1 base and J 4 bases, leaving 13 bases between the germline ends. The CDR3 loop is CASSIVQGSFTGELFF. CDR3 bases: TGTGCCAGTAGTATAGTTCAGGGAAGCTTCACCGGGGAGCTGTTTTTT.

CDR3 DNA: TGTGCCAGCAGCTCACGGGCAGGGTGGTACGAGCAGTACTTC. It yields the protein CASSSRAGWYEQYF. This sequence joins TRBV7-2 and TRBJ2-7; weak D call: TRBD1 (5 bases). Trimming took 4 bases from V and 4 from J, leaving 14 bases between them. The V gene's germline CDR1 is SGHTA and CDR2 FQGNSA. This CDR3 comprises 14 residues.

The gene calls are TRBV4-1 and TRBJ2-7, with 10 bases lining up with TRBD1. Germline V gene sequence: CDR1 MGHRA, CDR2 YSYEKL. V was pared by 5 bases and J by 0 bases, with 7 bases of the junction left unmatched. There are 16 residues in the CDR3. The CDR3 bases are TGCGCCAGCAGCTTAGGTCGACAGGGGGCCTCCTACGAGCAGTACTTC. Its protein is CASSLGRQGASYEQYF.

The rearrangement links TRBV5-4 to TRBJ2-1; 10 nucleotides match TRBD2. Trimming cost V 7 bases and J 7 bases; bases outside gene matches: 14. Germline CDR1 and CDR2: SGHNT and YYREEE (reference sequence). The CDR3 totals 16 residues. CDR3: CASAGGGLAGENEQFF. CDR3 coding DNA: TGTGCCAGCGCCGGGGGGGGTCTAGCGGGAGAAAATGAGCAGTTCTTC.

The CDR3: CASSPRGTGDEQYF. The CDR3, as DNA: TGTGCCAGCTCACCGCGAGGGACAGGGGACGAGCAGTACTTC. The chain uses TRBV18 and TRBJ2-7; 10 nucleotides align to TRBD1. The germline gives CDR1 KGHSH, CDR2 LQKENI. This CDR3 has 14 amino acids. Germline trimming cut 3 bases from V and 5 bases from J; bases unmatched to any gene: 4.

This chain connects TRBV30 to TRBJ1-1, with TRBD1 matching 8 bases. V shed 2 bases and J 5 bases; nucleotides not matched to a gene: 7. Germline V gene sequence: CDR1 GTSNPN, CDR2 SVGIG (reference sequence). The CDR3 sequence is 14 residues long. The CDR3, as DNA: TGTGCCTGGAGTACCGGGACAGGATTTACTGAAGCTTTCTTT. Translating it yields CAWSTGTGFTEAFF.

Concerning this clone itself: The germline gene is not matched at one end of the junction; a read error may be the cause. V usage is TRBV10-3 and J usage is TRBJ2-2; possibly TRBD2 for D (6 bases). Germline V gives CDR1 ENHRY, CDR2 SYGVKD. There are 13 residues in the CDR3. The CDR3 reads CAISDGGSGGLFF. CDR3 DNA: TGTGCCATCAGTGATGGGGGGAGTGGGGGGCTGTTTTTT.

The chain has TRBV29-1 and TRBJ1-5, with 10 bases fitting TRBD1. V shed 5 bases and J 4 bases; nucleotides not matched to a gene: 8. Per germline, CDR1 SQVTM and CDR2 ANQGSEA. This CDR3 has 15 amino acids. CDR3 sequence (DNA): TGCAGCGTTAGTCCGGGACAGGGGTCGAATCAGCCCCAGCATTTT. This encodes CSVSPGQGSNQPQHF.